Following are 24 T cell receptor beta chains from one sample sequenced in a study of OX40 agonist ivuxolimab in advanced cancers. TCRdb keeps only in-frame clones here, not all; method: immunoSEQ multiplex PCR. In the table there are some 60,000 clones, approximately 78% of which are singletons. Here the sequenced sample was CD4+ or CD8+ T cells sorted from blood, taken in a trial of the OX40 agonist ivuxolimab. These receptors were obtained from an adult with an advanced solid tumor such as melanoma, head and neck, liver or kidney cancer.

The chain has TRBV7-2 and TRBJ1-1, with 7 bases matching TRBD1. The trim removed 2 bases at V and 1 base at J, leaving 4 bases unmatched. The CDR3 covers 15 residues. Germline V gene lookup returns CDR1 SGHTA and CDR2 FQGNSA. In DNA form, the CDR3 reads TGTGCCAGCAGCTTACGCTCAGGGGGGAACACTGAAGCTTTCTTT. Its protein is CASSLRSGGNTEAFF.

The J gene is TRBJ1-1, the V gene TRBV13; D remains ambiguous. The CDR3 is made up of 14 amino acids. V gave up 3 bases and J gave up 0 bases, with 8 bases separating them. In germline, CDR1 is PRHDT, CDR2 FYEKMQ (reference sequence). In DNA form, the CDR3 reads TGTGCCAGCAGCTTCTCTGACCTGAACACTGAAGCTTTCTTT. Protein product: CASSFSDLNTEAFF. The variable domain in full, completed from reference TRBV13 and TRBJ1-1, reads AAGVIQSPRHLIKEKRETATLKCYPIPRHDTVYWYQQGPGQDPQFLISFYEKMQSDKGSIPDRFSAQQFSDYHSELNMSSLELGDSALYFCASSFSDLNTEAFFGQGTRLTVV.

The chain employs TRBV6-6 and TRBJ2-7; unclear D gene. The V and J ends lost 2 bases and 3 bases respectively, with 14 bases between them. The V gene's germline CDR1 is MNHNY and CDR2 SVGAGI (reference sequence). CDR3 length: 15 residues. The CDR3 region has the DNA TGTGCCAGCAGTTACGAAGGCGGATATATCTACGAGCAGTACGTC. It yields the protein CASSYEGGYIYEQYV.

V usage is TRBV5-4 and J usage is TRBJ2-1; 11 bases align to TRBD2. The CDR3 sequence is 15 residues long. Trimming cost V 4 bases and J 8 bases; bases outside gene matches: 8. Germline V CDR1 and CDR2: SGHNT, YYREEE (reference sequence). CDR3: CASSSTSGSSDEQFF. The CDR3 bases are TGTGCCAGCAGCAGTACTAGCGGGAGTAGTGATGAGCAGTTCTTC.

The V gene is TRBV18, the J gene TRBJ1-2; TRBD1 aligns across 7 bases. From germline, CDR1 is KGHSH and CDR2 LQKENI. The junction had 7 bases not matched to a gene; V was cut back by 1 base and J by 8 bases. The CDR3 consists of 14 residues. The CDR3 region has the DNA TGTGCCAGCTCACCACGTGAGGGGGCTGGAGGCTACACCTTC. This translates into CASSPREGAGGYTF. Full variable domain (remainder filled in from reference TRBV18 and TRBJ1-2): NAGVMQNPRHLVRRRGQEARLRCSPMKGHSHVYWYRQLPEEGLKFMVYLQKENIIDESGMPKERFSAEFPKEGPSILRIQQVVRGDSAAYFCASSPREGAGGYTFGSGTRLTVV.

This clone rates as medium-sized. This chain links TRBV9 with TRBJ2-7; 11 bases map to TRBD2. Trimming at V came to 0 bases and at J to 7 bases, leaving 6 bases not matched to a gene. CDR1 and CDR2 from the germline V gene are SGDLS and YYNGEE. There are 15 residues in the CDR3. The CDR3 here is CASSVVTSGSREQYV. For the CDR3, the DNA is TGTGCCAGCAGCGTAGTTACTAGCGGGAGTCGTGAGCAGTACGTC.

The rearrangement links TRBV6-1 to TRBJ1-2, with unresolved D. The CDR3 spans 14 residues. Trimming pared 8 bases from V and 7 bases from J, leaving 20 bases between. The germline CDR1 and CDR2 sequences are MNHNS and SASEGT. The chain's CDR3 is CASLRDAGQSGYTF. The CDR3 region has the DNA TGTGCCAGCCTGAGAGACGCGGGCCAAAGTGGCTACACCTTC.

The chain is built from TRBV29-1 and TRBJ2-2; D gene ambiguous. The CDR3 is 14 amino acids. CDR1 and CDR2 from the germline V gene are SQVTM and ANQGSEA. V lost 4 bases to trimming and J lost 5 bases, with 14 bases between them. The CDR3 here is CSVVDPRETGELFF. DNA for the CDR3: TGCAGCGTTGTGGACCCGCGCGAGACCGGGGAGCTGTTTTTT.

The chain has TRBV2 and TRBJ1-1; a possible D gene is TRBD1 (5 bases). V was clipped by 4 bases and J by 7 bases, with 13 bases between them. CDR1 SNHLY and CDR2 FYNNEI come from the germline V gene. The CDR3 totals 13 residues. CDR3 loop: CASSGGQGLEAFF. CDR3 nucleotide sequence: TGTGCCAGCAGTGGTGGGCAGGGACTTGAAGCTTTCTTT.

V gene TRBV19 combines with J gene TRBJ2-3; 7 nucleotides line up with TRBD1. The germline CDR1 and CDR2 sequences are LNHDA and SQIVND (reference sequence). The CDR3 is 14 amino acids. With 5 bases clipped from V and 2 bases from J, the junction kept 4 bases outside the gene matches. The chain's CDR3 is CASSWDRLTDTQYF. The CDR3 coding sequence is TGTGCCAGTAGTTGGGACAGACTCACAGATACGCAGTATTTT.

The CDR3 is CASSSRQGNEQFF. CDR3 nucleotide sequence: TGTGCCAGCAGCTCCCGACAGGGCAATGAGCAGTTCTTC. The J gene is TRBJ2-1, the V gene TRBV5-4; 7 nucleotides match TRBD1. The V gene's germline CDR1 is SGHNT and CDR2 YYREEE (reference sequence). The V gene end was trimmed by 3 bases and the J gene end by 6 bases; junction bases not matched to a gene: 3. This CDR3 contains 13 residues.

The rearrangement uses TRBV19 and TRBJ1-1; D is unresolved. The CDR3 is 14 residues long. With 3 bases removed from V and 1 base from J, the gap between germline ends came to 9 bases. In germline, CDR1 is LNHDA, CDR2 SQIVND (reference sequence). This CDR3 is CASSMANRNTEAFF. The CDR3 bases are TGTGCCAGTAGTATGGCTAACAGGAACACTGAAGCTTTCTTT.

The chain uses TRBV25-1 and TRBJ1-1; possible D gene TRBD1, 6 bases. The CDR3 is made up of 13 amino acids. Germline CDR1 is MGHDK and CDR2 is SYGVNS. The V gene lost 8 bases and the J gene lost 3 bases, with 13 bases spanning the gap. CDR3 coding DNA: TGTGCCAGCGAGAAAGGGGGAGACACTGAAGCTTTCTTT. Encoded protein: CASEKGGDTEAFF. The full variable domain, with the rest looked up from reference TRBV25-1 and TRBJ1-1, is EADIYQTPRYLVIGTGKKITLECSQTMGHDKMYWYQQDPGMELHLIHYSYGVNSTEKGDLSSESTVSRIRTEHFPLTLESARPSHTSQYLCASEKGGDTEAFFGQGTRLTVV.

This chain connects TRBV5-6 to TRBJ1-2, with D possibly TRBD1 on 5 matching bases. V lost 4 bases, J lost 4 bases, and 14 bases lay in between. Germline CDR1 and CDR2: SGHDT and YYEEEE. CDR3 size: 14 residues. CDR3 loop: CASSPDQTVYGYTF. In DNA, the CDR3 is TGTGCCAGCAGCCCCGACCAGACAGTCTATGGCTACACCTTC.

As concerns this clone: The junction departs from germline at one end; a sequencing error may be responsible. This sample includes further DNA sequences coding for the same CDR3. V usage is TRBV2 and J usage is TRBJ1-1; D perhaps matches TRBD1 (5 bases). CDR1 is SNHLY, CDR2 FYNNEI, per germline. This CDR3 region has 14 residues. The CDR3 DNA reads as TGCGCCAGCAGTGATAGCGTAGGGACCCCTGAAGCTTTCTTT. Translating gives CASSDSVGTPEAFF.

With regard to this clone: A much larger clone lies a single base off, so this may be a read error. The gene calls are TRBV7-8 and TRBJ2-7; D is perhaps TRBD1 or TRBD2 (7 bases each). Germline V gene data show CDR1 as SGHVS and CDR2 as FQNEAQ. V lost 5 bases, J lost 5 bases, and 19 bases lay in between. This CDR3 comprises 15 residues. CDR3 coding DNA: TGTGCCAGCAGCGTGGGAGGGACAGTAATCCACGAGCAGTACTTC. This encodes CASSVGGTVIHEQYF.

The genes are TRBV30 and TRBJ2-7, with D perhaps TRBD2 (5 bases). Germline-derived CDR1 and CDR2 are GTSNPN and SVGIG (reference sequence). V gave up 3 bases and J gave up 3 bases, with 9 bases separating them. The CDR3 extends over 12 amino acids. For the CDR3, the DNA is TGTGCCTGGAGCGCGGGCCTCTACGAGCAGTACGTC. Translation gives CAWSAGLYEQYV.

The chain is built from TRBV10-3 and TRBJ1-5; D is undetermined. This CDR3 spans 15 amino acids. V was clipped by 4 bases and J by 3 bases, with 13 bases between them. The germline CDR1 and CDR2 sequences are ENHRY and SYGVKD. The CDR3 region is CAISGHGSPNQPQHF. CDR3 nucleotides: TGTGCCATCAGTGGCCACGGCAGCCCCAATCAGCCCCAGCATTTT.

V usage is TRBV15 and J usage is TRBJ1-2, with D uncertain. The CDR3 covers 13 residues. From germline, CDR1 is LNHNV and CDR2 YYDKDF (reference sequence). Between the trimmed V and J ends, which lost 1 base and 2 bases, there was a span of 5 bases. CDR3 coding DNA: TGTGCCACCAGCAGAGGAGGAAACTATGGCTACACCTTC. As protein: CATSRGGNYGYTF.

V is TRBV5-1 and J is TRBJ2-7, with TRBD2 matching 13 bases. Germline V lookup: CDR1 SGHRS, CDR2 YFSETQ. The V gene end was trimmed by 4 bases and the J gene end by 4 bases; junction bases not matched to a gene: 11. The CDR3 loop spans 17 amino acids. The CDR3 reads CASSPETSGRAMYEQYF. CDR3 coding DNA: TGCGCCAGCAGCCCCGAAACTAGCGGGAGGGCCATGTACGAGCAGTACTTC.

The rearrangement uses TRBV9 and TRBJ1-2; weak D call: TRBD1 (5 bases). The CDR3 runs 15 residues. The V end lost 3 bases, the J end lost 2 bases, and 14 bases lay between the germline ends. CDR1 SGDLS and CDR2 YYNGEE come from the germline V gene. The CDR3: CASSAPGPKNYGYTF. The CDR3 DNA follows: TGTGCCAGCAGCGCCCCGGGACCGAAGAACTATGGCTACACCTTC.

The chain employs TRBV7-5 and TRBJ2-7; TRBD2 was called by the table and not checked on the DNA. TRBV7-5 is assigned pseudogene status. The CDR3 loop spans 14 amino acids. The CDR3 region has the DNA TGTGCCGCCTTAGGGGGGGAACCGGGACTAGGGTGGTCCGTC. Protein: CAALGGEPGLGWSV.

This sequence joins TRBV6-1 and TRBJ2-3; no clear D gene. V lost 3 bases, J lost 2 bases, and 6 bases lay in between. The CDR3 is 13 residues long. The germline V gene has CDR1 MNHNS and CDR2 SASEGT. This CDR3 reads CASSDPLTDTQYF. CDR3 nucleotides: TGTGCCAGCAGTGATCCTCTCACAGATACGCAGTATTTT.

This clone was found once. The chain joins TRBV18 to TRBJ2-2; 8 bases fit TRBD1. Germline trimming cut 0 bases from V and 6 bases from J; bases unmatched to any gene: 9. In germline, CDR1 is KGHSH, CDR2 LQKENI. CDR3 length equals 17 residues. The CDR3 is CASSPPGQGRLPGELFF. As DNA, the CDR3 is TGTGCCAGCTCACCACCCGGACAGGGTCGTTTGCCCGGGGAGCTGTTTTTT.